The clone carrying this T cell receptor (beta chain) has only one observation. The antigen is not known. The sample belongs to a study of vaccination and CD4 T cells after COVID-19. Study in general: Overlapping spike peptides of SARS-CoV-2, HCoV-NL63, HCoV-OC43 and HCoV-229E stimulated the cells.

Treatment reported: 10-day PBMC culture with coronavirus spike peptide pools or control peptides (ViraFEST assay). Cultured CD4+ T cell DNA underwent sequencing with the Oncomine TCR Beta short-read assay. TCRdb called the PCR reads again in MiXCR, with one record for every CDR3 protein. The sample has around 21,000 distinct CDR3 sequences, 55% to 70% seen once. Germline V gene data show CDR1 as SGHNT and CDR2 as YYREEE (reference sequence). The V and J ends lost 3 bases and 3 bases, in that order; junction bases with no gene match: 4. The CDR3 extends over 14 amino acids. Notes on the study in general: The study sampled relatively few convalescent patients and omitted early post-infection timepoints.

This chain uses TRBV5-4 with TRBJ1-2; 8 nucleotides line up with TRBD1. The sequencing here drew on CD4+ T cells from blood, cultured in vitro, taken after SARS-CoV-2 vaccination. The receptor was isolated from a human donor who had recovered from COVID-19. The CDR3 spells CASSSGGKDYGYTF. The CDR3 coding sequence is TGTGCCAGCAGCTCAGGGGGCAAGGACTATGGCTACACCTTC.